This T cell receptor beta chain was identified during a study of T cell repertoires in cytomegalovirus infection. General observations from the study: Carriage of CMV together with the relevant HLA was identifiable through cumulative public TCR beta family frequency.

TCRdb recomputed calls from the reads with MiXCR, one row per CDR3 protein. The table records approximately 500,000 distinct CDR3 sequences, about 33% of them present only once. V lost 2 bases, J lost 4 bases, and 9 bases lay in between. This CDR3 is built from 14 residues. The V gene's germline CDR1 is SGHTA and CDR2 FQGNSA. Many counts were recorded for this clonotype. Antigen: not known. Sequencing used cultured PBMCs, obtained from culture after CMV antigen stimulation. The rearrangement links TRBV7-2 to TRBJ1-5; the D is unclear. The origin of this receptor is a human donor in good health (CMV status not recorded). Some clones in this sample may be carry-over from other donors' samples. The CDR3 is CASSLSGPNQPQHF. Here the CDR3 DNA reads TGTGCCAGCAGCTTAAGCGGACCAAATCAGCCCCAGCATTTT.